Below, one T cell receptor beta chain is given with its context. The V end lost 6 bases, the J end lost 0 bases, and 8 bases lay between the germline ends. Germline loops: CDR1 MNHEY, CDR2 SMNVEV (reference sequence). The CDR3 has 13 amino acids. These data come from a study of blood T cell repertoires in COVID-19. In the study overall: COVID-19 samples from acute and convalescent phases originated in the United States, Italy and Spain. Nucleic acid was either cDNA or gDNA, and it came from T cells, B-cell-depleted T cells, or PBMCs.

In the authors' methods: Amplification with reference gene primers provided the estimates of nucleated cell counts. Data came from immunoSEQ multiplex PCR; TCRdb stores just in-frame clones and leaves some out. V and J calls plus clone size are reproduced from that table; the DNA served to infer D and trimming. The table has about 39,000 clones, about 94% seen once; the top ten hold 4.1%. The sequence came from a human donor with active COVID-19. The donor label of this sample is uncertain. Sample: peripheral blood. V and J are TRBV27 and TRBJ2-5; D unclear. CDR3 amino acids: CASREQYQETQYF. The CDR3 DNA reads TGTGCCAGCAGGGAACAGTACCAAGAGACCCAGTACTTC.